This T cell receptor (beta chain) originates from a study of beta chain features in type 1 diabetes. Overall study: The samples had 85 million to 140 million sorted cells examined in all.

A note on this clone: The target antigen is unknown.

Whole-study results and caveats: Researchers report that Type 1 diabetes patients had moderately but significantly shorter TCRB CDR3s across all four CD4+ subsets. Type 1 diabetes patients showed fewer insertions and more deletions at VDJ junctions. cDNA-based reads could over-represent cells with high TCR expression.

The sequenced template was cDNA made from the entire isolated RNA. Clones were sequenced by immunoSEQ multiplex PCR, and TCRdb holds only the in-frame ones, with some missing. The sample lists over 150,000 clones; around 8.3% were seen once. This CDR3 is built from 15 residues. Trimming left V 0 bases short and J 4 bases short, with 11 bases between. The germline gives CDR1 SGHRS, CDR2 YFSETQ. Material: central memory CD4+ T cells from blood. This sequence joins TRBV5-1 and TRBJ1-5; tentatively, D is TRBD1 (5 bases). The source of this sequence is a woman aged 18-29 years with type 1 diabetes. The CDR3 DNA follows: TGCGCCAGCAGCTTGGAGAGCCCAGGGAATCAGCCCCAGCATTTT. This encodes CASSLESPGNQPQHF.